This TCR beta chain was sequenced for a study of cytomegalovirus exposure and HLA in healthy donors. Study details: There were tens of millions of unique TCRs (from HLA-typed donors) in an early data release.

Study findings and constraints: According to an earlier analysis, most TCR beta V segments yielded productive rearrangements about 90% or about 30% of the time. The study carried out a later analysis of TCR beta sequences. It associated around 17,000 of them with specific HLA alleles at a false discovery rate of 0.05. Listed as cytomegalovirus-associated were 164 TCR beta chains.

In its sample, this clone was seen once. Antigen: not known. The PCR ran on 60 Vbeta and 13 Jbeta primers. The table came from immunoSEQ multiplex PCR; TCRdb's copy has only in-frame clones and leaves some out. The sample records under 250,000 clones, over 65% being singletons. The V gene's germline CDR1 is SGHRS and CDR2 YFSETQ. The CDR3 consists of 16 residues. J gave up 2 bases and V 0 bases, and 3 bases lay outside the gene matches. The clonotype was recovered from a woman in her twenties or thirties in good health and CMV-seronegative. This chain connects TRBV5-1 to TRBJ2-3; 10 nucleotides line up with TRBD2. Sequences were obtained from PBMCs. Here the CDR3 DNA reads TGCGCCAGCAGCTTGGGGCTAGCGGGGGACACAGATACGCAGTATTTT. This codes for CASSLGLAGDTDTQYF.